Listed below are T cell receptor beta chains from one sample, sequenced in a study of early T cells in non-severe SARS-CoV-2 infection. TCRdb redid the calling of the 5' RACE reads with MiXCR, one entry per CDR3 protein. In the table there are more than 90,000 distinct CDR3 sequences, roughly 13% of which are singletons. The specimen sequenced was whole blood. The receptor source for this set is an adult who was a healthcare worker with PCR-confirmed SARS-CoV-2 infection or an uninfected control (not recorded which). The CDR3 runs from the conserved cysteine through the conserved F or W. D genes are given only for firm matches. Clone size appears in some rows only: once, few, many, or a class for an expanded clone.

D	V	size	J	CDR3	DNA
TRBD1	TRBV7-9	-	TRBJ2-7	CASSAGDRVPYF	TGTGCCAGCAGCGCCGGGGACAGGGTGCCGTACTTC
-	TRBV6-4	many	TRBJ1-2	CASSEHAGFGYTF	TGTGCCAGCAGTGAACACGCAGGGTTCGGCTACACCTTC
-	TRBV29-1	many	TRBJ2-5	CSVQEWVRVETQYF	TGCAGCGTCCAAGAGTGGGTCAGGGTTGAGACCCAGTACTTC
-	TRBV29-1	many	TRBJ2-7	CSVESRKDEQYF	TGCAGCGTTGAAAGTCGGAAGGACGAGCAGTACTTC
-	TRBV10-3	few	TRBJ2-7	CATRRGAEQYF	TGTGCCACCCGGAGGGGGGCCGAGCAGTACTTC
TRBD1	TRBV11-2	-	TRBJ2-7	CASSLRADRGIYEQYF	TGTGCCAGCAGCTTAAGGGCGGACAGGGGTATCTACGAGCAGTACTTC
-	TRBV29-1	many	TRBJ2-2	CSVRRMNTGELFF	TGCAGCGTCCGACGAATGAACACCGGGGAGCTGTTTTTT
TRBD2	TRBV6-1	many	TRBJ2-1	CASSVGTSGGEEQFF	TGTGCCAGCAGCGTCGGGACTAGCGGGGGGGAAGAGCAGTTCTTC
TRBD2	TRBV20-1	many	TRBJ2-1	CSAPILAGGWENEQFF	TGCAGTGCCCCTATACTAGCGGGGGGTTGGGAGAATGAGCAGTTCTTC
TRBD2	TRBV29-1	many	TRBJ2-2	CSVEGSGGASGELFF	TGCAGCGTTGAAGGGAGCGGGGGGGCATCCGGGGAGCTGTTTTTT
-	TRBV9	many	TRBJ2-5	CASSGARPYGETQYF	TGTGCCAGTTCAGGGGCCCGACCCTACGGGGAGACCCAGTACTTC
-	TRBV3-1	few	TRBJ2-3	CASSQRGSTDTQYF	TGTGCCAGCAGCCAGCGGGGATCAACAGATACGCAGTATTTT
-	TRBV18	few	TRBJ2-3	CASSPQDGTDTQYF	TGTGCCAGCTCACCTCAGGACGGAACAGATACGCAGTATTTT
-	TRBV6-5	-	TRBJ1-1	CASIPSGGRTEAFF	TGTGCCAGCATCCCCTCGGGGGGTAGGACTGAAGCTTTCTTT
TRBD2	TRBV20-1	-	TRBJ2-3	CSARDLLAGDNPDTQYF	TGCAGTGCTAGAGATCTACTAGCGGGGGATAATCCAGATACGCAGTATTTT
-	TRBV12-3/TRBV12-4	many	TRBJ1-5	CASSGSSNQPQHF	TGTGCCAGCTCCGGGAGTAGCAATCAGCCCCAGCATTTT
TRBD1	TRBV27	few	TRBJ2-2	CASSGTGGGFRAGELFF	TGTGCCAGCAGCGGAACAGGGGGAGGATTCCGGGCCGGGGAGCTGTTTTTT
-	TRBV20-1	-	TRBJ2-1	CRVGYNEQFF	TGCAGGGTCGGTTACAATGAGCAGTTCTTC
-	TRBV11-2	many	TRBJ1-2	CASSLAGVEGYTF	TGTGCCAGCAGCTTAGCAGGGGTGGAAGGCTACACCTTC
-	TRBV12-3/TRBV12-4	many	TRBJ1-2	CASSLSGGGHSYGYTF	TGTGCCAGCAGTTTATCGGGCGGCGGACACTCCTATGGCTACACCTTC
-	TRBV7-9	-	TRBJ2-1	CASTPQRIENEQFF	TGTGCCAGCACCCCACAAAGGATTGAGAATGAGCAGTTCTTC
-	TRBV3-1	-	TRBJ2-1	CASSRKLKNEQFF	TGTGCCAGCAGCCGAAAACTGAAGAATGAGCAGTTCTTC
-	TRBV5-1	once	TRBJ2-6	CASSVSLSSGANVLTF	TGCGCCAGCAGTGTCAGTCTGTCCTCTGGGGCCAACGTCCTGACTTTC
-	TRBV2	many	TRBJ1-2	CASTSTGNYGYTF	TGTGCCAGCACCTCTACAGGGAACTATGGCTACACCTTC
TRBD1	TRBV11-2	many	TRBJ2-5	CASSGGLGETQYF	TGTGCCAGCTCAGGGGGCTTGGGAGAGACCCAGTACTTC